The T cell receptor (beta chain) described here comes from a study of blood T cell repertoires in COVID-19 (TCRdb year 2020). Broadly, across the study: The collaborator samples originated in the United States, Italy and Spain and spanned the acute and convalescent phases of COVID-19. Nearly every sample came with metadata listing a de-identified subject ID, COVID-19 status, age in years and sex. A freely available public database, intended as a resource for researchers studying the immune response to SARS-CoV-2, is where the repertoires were released. Samples were obtained from the ongoing ImmuneRACE study (first 160 participants) and from over a thousand subjects provided by 6 global collaborators. Subjects who had been exposed to COVID-19, were actively infected with it, or had recovered from it provided the deeply sampled blood TCRbeta repertoires that made up the dataset. The prospective study material was composed of cDNA or gDNA derived from T cells, B-cell-depleted T cells, or PBMCs. HLA class I and class II types, where available, came from metadata supplied by the sample provider rather than from assay-based typing. Points the paper makes about the study in general: Clinical and demographic metadata were provided uncurated, with the amount varying by source and participant.

Concerning this clone: Which antigen it targets is not known. No much larger clone exists at a distance of one base, and base qualities are not known.

Collaborating institutions collected whole blood in K2EDTA tubes following their own protocols. Collaborator samples were shipped for TCRbeta analysis as frozen whole blood, isolated PBMCs, or DNA extracted from either sample type. TCRbeta CDR3 regions were amplified from genomic DNA using the immunoSEQ Assay, a bias-controlled multiplex PCR. On the authors' methods: Within the assay, amplification of reference gene primers was used to estimate how many nucleated cells each sample contained. To quantify the absolute abundance of each unique TCRbeta CDR3 rearrangement, sequence reads were collapsed and filtered. For each sample, productive Simpson clonality was calculated by taking the square root of Simpson's diversity index across productive rearrangements. TCRdb provides this immuneACCESS table in a form limited to in-frame rearrangements. Some clones are lacking; in checked studies, under half of them reflect an unresolved V gene, and why the rest are absent is not known. From that table come the V and J calls and clone size; the DNA was used to work out D and trimming. The sample table records around 63,000 clones; more than 60% of these occur just once. The leading ten clones occupy around 5.1% of the sample.

V and J are truncated by 5 bases and 5 bases respectively, leaving an intervening sequence of 18 bases. In the germline V gene, CDR1 corresponds to SGHAT and CDR2 to FQNNGV. The CDR3, from cysteine to phenylalanine, totals 15 residues. Only the CDR3 part of the read is kept: 45 bases, read in frame from the first base. This TCR came from a woman in her 70s with acute or convalescent COVID-19. Sequenced material: peripheral blood. The V gene is TRBV11-2 and the J gene is TRBJ1-1, and possibly TRBD1, on 6 matching bases. The CDR3 region has the sequence CASSPRGAGETEAFF. The DNA sequence is given as TGTGCCAGCAGCCCCCGGGGGGCAGGGGAGACTGAAGCTTTCTTT.